The T cell receptor (beta chain) under discussion was sequenced for a study of blood T cells in healthy people across ages. For the study at large: About one barcoded beta molecule per two T cells was captured by template switching.

The individuals who served as donors were healthy Caucasians living in Russia, aged roughly 6 to 100. A second PCR, run for about 7 to 11 cycles, used a sample-barcoded 5' primer plus a J-beta primer mix. In TCRdb, the 5' RACE reads were re-called with MiXCR into one record per CDR3 protein. The table has 700,000 to 1,000,000 distinct CDR3 sequences, 40% to 50% seen once. The J segment lost 4 bases and the V segment lost 5 bases, leaving 8 bases of the junction unmatched. In germline, CDR1 is ENHRY, CDR2 SYGVKD. The CDR3 spans 16 residues. The sequence was collected from a man between 60 and 70 years old in good health. The V call is TRBV10-3, the J call TRBJ2-4; 10 bases fit TRBD1. Sequenced sample: blood. CDR3 sequence: CAISPGQGFRKNIQYF. CDR3 bases: TGTGCCATCAGTCCGGGACAGGGGTTTCGGAAAAACATTCAGTACTTC.